These T cell receptor beta chains were read from a single sample in a study of chemoradiotherapy in HPV16-positive cancers. Method: immunoSEQ multiplex PCR; TCRdb's copy keeps in-frame clones and lacks some. The sample yields 5,000 to 5,500 clones, less than 80% seen once. The specimen was obtained from a patient who underwent chemoradiotherapy. The receptors originated from a human donor with HPV-associated anogenital cancer. Both conserved end residues are part of each CDR3. Fields, in order: CDR3 DNA, CDR3 protein, V gene, clone size, D gene, J gene. A D gene is named only where the DNA matches it firmly. The listing skips clone size in some rows; elsewhere it reads once, few, many or a size class.

CDR3nt: TGTGCCAGCAGTATGGAAGTGAACAGGGCCTATGGCTACACCTTC
CDR3aa: CASSMEVNRAYGYTF
v_gene: TRBV28
abundance: .
d_gene: .
j_gene: TRBJ1-2

CDR3nt: TGTGCCAGCAGTGTACAGGAAGATACGCAGTATTTT
CDR3aa: CASSVQEDTQYF
v_gene: TRBV9
abundance: .
d_gene: .
j_gene: TRBJ2-3

CDR3nt: TGTGCCAGCAGCGTAGCCCTAGGACGAGAGACCCAGTACTTC
CDR3aa: CASSVALGRETQYF
v_gene: TRBV9
abundance: .
d_gene: .
j_gene: TRBJ2-5

CDR3nt: TGTGCCAGCAGTCTAATAGGCGGCAGGGATAGCAATCAGCCCCAGCATTTT
CDR3aa: CASSLIGGRDSNQPQHF
v_gene: TRBV28
abundance: .
d_gene: .
j_gene: TRBJ1-5

CDR3nt: TGTGCCAGCAGCTTACGACTAGCGGGGGGCTCCTCAGGGACCCAGTACTTC
CDR3aa: CASSLRLAGGSSGTQYF
v_gene: TRBV7-2
abundance: .
d_gene: TRBD2
j_gene: TRBJ2-5

CDR3nt: TGTGCCAGCAGCGGTATCCGGGAGGGGGGGGCCGGGGAGCTGTTTTTT
CDR3aa: CASSGIREGGAGELFF
v_gene: TRBV9
abundance: .
d_gene: TRBD2
j_gene: TRBJ2-2

CDR3nt: TGTGCCAGCAGGCCCCTTCAGGGGGTGAGCACTGAAGCTTTCTTT
CDR3aa: CASRPLQGVSTEAFF
v_gene: TRBV27
abundance: .
d_gene: TRBD1
j_gene: TRBJ1-1

CDR3nt: TGCGCCAGCAGTGAGGGGGCAGGCCCCTACGAGCAGTACTTC
CDR3aa: CASSEGAGPYEQYF
v_gene: TRBV10-2
abundance: .
d_gene: .
j_gene: TRBJ2-7

CDR3nt: TGTGCCAGCTCACCGAGGTCCGAGGCAGGGGATGGCTACACCTTC
CDR3aa: CASSPRSEAGDGYTF
v_gene: TRBV18
abundance: few
d_gene: .
j_gene: TRBJ1-2

CDR3nt: TGCGCCAGCAGCTCCGGACAACAGACAGGGAGTTATGGCTACACCTTC
CDR3aa: CASSSGQQTGSYGYTF
v_gene: TRBV5-1
abundance: .
d_gene: TRBD1
j_gene: TRBJ1-2

CDR3nt: TGCGCCAGCAGCTCAACGCAAGGGTACTATGGCTACACCTTC
CDR3aa: CASSSTQGYYGYTF
v_gene: TRBV5-1
abundance: once
d_gene: .
j_gene: TRBJ1-2

CDR3nt: TGCGCCACCCGCTATAGCGGGGGGAGGTATGAGCAGTTCTTC
CDR3aa: CATRYSGGRYEQFF
v_gene: TRBV10-1
abundance: .
d_gene: TRBD2
j_gene: TRBJ2-1

CDR3nt: TGTGCCAGCAGCCGACAGGGAAGGACTGAAGCTTTCTTT
CDR3aa: CASSRQGRTEAFF
v_gene: TRBV7-2
abundance: .
d_gene: TRBD1
j_gene: TRBJ1-1

CDR3nt: TGTGCCTGGAGTGTACAGAGGGACGGCTCCTATAATTCACCCCTCCACTTT
CDR3aa: CAWSVQRDGSYNSPLHF
v_gene: TRBV30
abundance: .
d_gene: .
j_gene: TRBJ1-6

CDR3nt: TGTGCCATTACAAATACTAGCGGGAGGGGTGAGCAGTTCTTC
CDR3aa: CAITNTSGRGEQFF
v_gene: TRBV10-3
abundance: .
d_gene: TRBD2
j_gene: TRBJ2-1

CDR3nt: TGTGCCAGCAGCGTAGCTGGGGCGGGGACAGGGGTTGGCGGGGAGCTGTTTTTT
CDR3aa: CASSVAGAGTGVGGELFF
v_gene: TRBV9
abundance: .
d_gene: TRBD1
j_gene: TRBJ2-2

CDR3nt: TGTGCCAGCCGGGGCTCTGGGGCCAACGTCCTGACTTTC
CDR3aa: CASRGSGANVLTF
v_gene: TRBV7-3
abundance: few
d_gene: .
j_gene: TRBJ2-6

CDR3nt: TGTGCCAGCAGCTTCGGTCAGGTCGAGGGCTACACCTTC
CDR3aa: CASSFGQVEGYTF
v_gene: TRBV7-9
abundance: .
d_gene: .
j_gene: TRBJ1-2

CDR3nt: TGCGCCAGCACCAGACAGGGTCAAGAGACCCAGTACTTC
CDR3aa: CASTRQGQETQYF
v_gene: TRBV5-1
abundance: .
d_gene: TRBD1
j_gene: TRBJ2-5

CDR3nt: TGTGCCAGCAGCTTGGGGCCAAACACCGGGGAGCTGTTTTTT
CDR3aa: CASSLGPNTGELFF
v_gene: TRBV5-4
abundance: .
d_gene: .
j_gene: TRBJ2-2

CDR3nt: TGCGCCAGCAGCTTGGGAGGGGACACCGTCTATTCACCCCTCCACTTT
CDR3aa: CASSLGGDTVYSPLHF
v_gene: TRBV5-1
abundance: .
d_gene: .
j_gene: TRBJ1-6

CDR3nt: TGTGCCAGCAGCCCCCGGGACAGGGGAAATGAAAAACTGTTTTTT
CDR3aa: CASSPRDRGNEKLFF
v_gene: TRBV7-9
abundance: .
d_gene: TRBD1
j_gene: TRBJ1-4

CDR3nt: TGTGCCAGCAGTGGTGAGGGGGTGGGTGAGCAGTTCTTC
CDR3aa: CASSGEGVGEQFF
v_gene: TRBV2
abundance: .
d_gene: .
j_gene: TRBJ2-1

CDR3nt: TGTGCCTGGAGTGTTCGGCTAGCGGGGACCTACAATGAGCAGTTCTTC
CDR3aa: CAWSVRLAGTYNEQFF
v_gene: TRBV30
abundance: .
d_gene: TRBD2
j_gene: TRBJ2-1

CDR3nt: TGTGCCAGCAGGACTAGCGGGAACGACGAGCAGTACTTC
CDR3aa: CASRTSGNDEQYF
v_gene: TRBV2
abundance: few
d_gene: TRBD2
j_gene: TRBJ2-7

CDR3nt: TGTGCCAGCAGTACCCCAGGGGGCCCCACTGAAGCTTTCTTT
CDR3aa: CASSTPGGPTEAFF
v_gene: TRBV27
abundance: .
d_gene: TRBD1
j_gene: TRBJ1-1

CDR3nt: TGTGCCAGCAGCTTAGTACAGGGGGCGAGAACTGAAGCTTTCTTT
CDR3aa: CASSLVQGARTEAFF
v_gene: TRBV7-9
abundance: few
d_gene: TRBD1
j_gene: TRBJ1-1

CDR3nt: TGTGCCAGCAGCGTAGGGGGAAGCGGCAGGGGGCAGGTAGAAGCTTTCTTT
CDR3aa: CASSVGGSGRGQVEAFF
v_gene: TRBV9
abundance: .
d_gene: TRBD1
j_gene: TRBJ1-1

CDR3nt: TGTGCCAGTAGGGCAGGGGGCTTCGGCGGGGAGCTGTTTTTT
CDR3aa: CASRAGGFGGELFF
v_gene: TRBV19
abundance: .
d_gene: TRBD1
j_gene: TRBJ2-2

CDR3nt: TGTGCCAGCAGCCAAAAGGGCCAGGGCCAGAAACTGTTTTTT
CDR3aa: CASSQKGQGQKLFF
v_gene: TRBV7-2
abundance: .
d_gene: .
j_gene: TRBJ1-4

CDR3nt: TGTGCCAGCAGTGGACTAGCGGGGGCTGCAGATACGCAGTATTTT
CDR3aa: CASSGLAGAADTQYF
v_gene: TRBV2
abundance: .
d_gene: TRBD2
j_gene: TRBJ2-3

CDR3nt: TGTGCCAGCAGCTTAGGGAGCTCCTATAATTCACCCCTCCACTTT
CDR3aa: CASSLGSSYNSPLHF
v_gene: TRBV7-8
abundance: .
d_gene: .
j_gene: TRBJ1-6

CDR3nt: TGTGCCAGTAGTTTAGCGGGCACAGATACGCAGTATTTT
CDR3aa: CASSLAGTDTQYF
v_gene: TRBV19
abundance: .
d_gene: .
j_gene: TRBJ2-3

CDR3nt: TGTGCCAGCAGCTCGAATCAGATGAACACTGAAGCTTTCTTT
CDR3aa: CASSSNQMNTEAFF
v_gene: TRBV11-2
abundance: .
d_gene: .
j_gene: TRBJ1-1

CDR3nt: TGTGCCAGCAGCTTCATCACGGGGACGACTGAAGCTTTCTTT
CDR3aa: CASSFITGTTEAFF
v_gene: TRBV11-2
abundance: .
d_gene: .
j_gene: TRBJ1-1

CDR3nt: TGTGCCAGCAGCCTGGACAGGGTCGAGCAGTACTTC
CDR3aa: CASSLDRVEQYF
v_gene: TRBV28
abundance: .
d_gene: TRBD1
j_gene: TRBJ2-7

CDR3nt: TGCGCCAGCAGCCCTAGCGGGGGGGGTTACAATGAGCAGTTCTTC
CDR3aa: CASSPSGGGYNEQFF
v_gene: TRBV5-1
abundance: once
d_gene: TRBD2
j_gene: TRBJ2-1

CDR3nt: TGTGCCAGCAGCCGTTGGCTGGAAAGCTCCTACGAGCAGTACTTC
CDR3aa: CASSRWLESSYEQYF
v_gene: TRBV11-2
abundance: .
d_gene: .
j_gene: TRBJ2-7

CDR3nt: TGTGCCAGCAGACAAGGACAGCTCTATGGCTACACCTTC
CDR3aa: CASRQGQLYGYTF
v_gene: TRBV28
abundance: .
d_gene: .
j_gene: TRBJ1-2

CDR3nt: TGCAGCACTTCGGGGGTTACGAACACTGAAGCTTTCTTT
CDR3aa: CSTSGVTNTEAFF
v_gene: TRBV29-1
abundance: .
d_gene: .
j_gene: TRBJ1-1

CDR3nt: TGTGCCAGCAGCTTGCGCTACGAGCAGTACTTC
CDR3aa: CASSLRYEQYF
v_gene: TRBV5-6
abundance: few
d_gene: .
j_gene: TRBJ2-7

CDR3nt: TGTGCCAGCAGTTACGACAGGGTCTACGAGCAGTACTTC
CDR3aa: CASSYDRVYEQYF
v_gene: TRBV6-6
abundance: .
d_gene: TRBD1
j_gene: TRBJ2-7

CDR3nt: TGTGCCAGCAGTTTTCAGACAGAGCAGTATTTT
CDR3aa: CASSFQTEQYF
v_gene: TRBV6-5
abundance: .
d_gene: .
j_gene: TRBJ2-3

CDR3nt: TGTGCCAGCAGTGATCCGGGACAATCTACCGGGGAGCTGTTTTTT
CDR3aa: CASSDPGQSTGELFF
v_gene: TRBV2
abundance: .
d_gene: .
j_gene: TRBJ2-2

CDR3nt: TGTGCCAGCAGCCAAGACGATCGGGTCACTGAAGCTTTCTTT
CDR3aa: CASSQDDRVTEAFF
v_gene: TRBV4-2
abundance: .
d_gene: .
j_gene: TRBJ1-1

CDR3nt: TGTGCCACCAGCAGAGCGACTGATGGGGCAGATACGCAGTATTTT
CDR3aa: CATSRATDGADTQYF
v_gene: TRBV15
abundance: .
d_gene: .
j_gene: TRBJ2-3

CDR3nt: TGTGCCAGTAGTAGCGGGCCCGCTAACTATGGCTACACCTTC
CDR3aa: CASSSGPANYGYTF
v_gene: TRBV19
abundance: .
d_gene: .
j_gene: TRBJ1-2